The next 19 T cell receptor beta chains were all read from a single sample in a study of T cell repertoires in cytomegalovirus infection. TCRdb re-derived calls from the reads in MiXCR, one entry per CDR3 protein. The table lists more than 650,000 distinct CDR3 sequences, roughly 36% of them singletons, with under 3% in the top ten. The sequencing sample was made of PBMCs. The receptors derive from a human donor in good health (CMV status not recorded). Some clones in this sample may be carry-over from other donors' samples.

This clonotype was counted once. This chain uses TRBV20-1 with TRBJ2-1, with TRBD2 identical over 12 bases. CDR1 DFQATT and CDR2 SNEGSKA come from the germline V gene (reference sequence). The trim removed 3 bases at V and 9 bases at J, leaving 9 bases unmatched. This CDR3 has 15 amino acids. The CDR3 is CSASGLAGSSGEQFF. CDR3 sequence (DNA): TGCAGTGCTAGCGGACTAGCGGGGTCAAGCGGTGAGCAGTTCTTC.

This clonotype was counted only a few times. The rearrangement joins TRBV20-1 to TRBJ1-1, with D possibly matching TRBD1 (6 bases). The V and J ends lost 5 bases and 1 base respectively, with 14 bases between them. CDR1 is DFQATT, CDR2 SNEGSKA, per germline (reference sequence). The CDR3 loop spans 14 amino acids. CDR3 sequence: CSAQPQGQNTEAFF. Written as DNA, the CDR3 is TGCAGTGCTCAACCTCAGGGACAGAACACTGAAGCTTTCTTT.

This clonotype was observed many times. This chain links TRBV27 with TRBJ1-1, with D unclear. CDR3 size: 12 residues. V was cut by 6 bases and J by 1 base, with 6 bases left in between. From germline, CDR1 is MNHEY and CDR2 SMNVEV (reference sequence). In DNA form, the CDR3 reads TGTGCCAGCAGCCCTCCGAACACTGAAGCTTTCTTT. Translating gives CASSPPNTEAFF.

In DNA form, the CDR3 reads TGTGCCAGCAGCCAAGAACCCGGACAGCAGCTAGCCAAAAACATTCAGTACTTC. Translation gives CASSQEPGQQLAKNIQYF. J is TRBJ2-4 and V is TRBV4-2, with D maybe TRBD1 (6 bases). The CDR3 is 18 amino acids. Between the trimmed V and J ends, which lost 0 bases and 0 bases, there was a span of 15 bases. Looked up from germline, CDR1 is LGHNA and CDR2 is YNFKEQ.

J is TRBJ2-7 and V is TRBV20-1; unclear D gene. The CDR3 runs to 15 residues. Trimming removed 0 bases at V and 1 base at J, with 13 bases between. Germline assignment: CDR1 DFQATT and CDR2 SNEGSKA (reference sequence). CDR3 sequence reads: CSARDLSSLSYEQYF. In nucleotides, the CDR3 is TGCAGTGCTAGAGATCTCTCCTCACTTTCCTACGAGCAGTACTTC.

Concerning this clonotype: This CDR3 is missing its conserved last phenylalanine or tryptophan, likely due to a read error. The gene calls are TRBV28 and TRBJ1-6; 9 bases fit TRBD1. The germline V gene has CDR1 MDHEN and CDR2 SYDVKM. This CDR3 has 15 amino acids. The CDR3 DNA is TGTGTAACAACAGGGGGCGCGGCCTATAATTCACCCCTCCACACT. It encodes CVTTGGAAYNSPLHT.

This clonotype was found many times. The chain couples TRBV7-8 to TRBJ2-6; D not resolved. CDR3 length: 16 residues. Deletions cut 0 bases from V and 4 bases from J, with 10 bases between. Germline V lookup: CDR1 SGHVS, CDR2 FQNEAQ. The CDR3 reads CASSLARGSGANVLTF. CDR3 nucleotide sequence: TGTGCCAGCAGCTTAGCCCGAGGAAGCGGGGCCAACGTCCTGACTTTC.

The rearrangement joins TRBV10-3 to TRBJ2-6, with no clear D. This CDR3 is built from 15 residues. The V gene's germline CDR1 is ENHRY and CDR2 SYGVKD. The ends were cut back, 2 bases at V and 2 bases at J, with 7 bases in the middle. This chain's CDR3 is CAISELGPGANVLTF. Written as DNA, the CDR3 is TGTGCCATCAGTGAGCTGGGCCCTGGGGCCAACGTCCTGACTTTC.

About this clonotype itself: At one end the junction does not follow the germline gene, possibly because of a read error. This chain connects TRBV6-6 to TRBJ2-7; tentative D call: TRBD1 (7 bases). CDR1 is MNHNY and CDR2 is SVGAGI in the germline V gene (reference sequence). There are 15 residues in the CDR3. For the CDR3, the DNA is TGTGCCAGCAGCCACGGGGGACAGAGGTCCTTCGAGCAGTACTTC. Translation gives CASSHGGQRSFEQYF.

A note on this clonotype: A clone one base away is much larger, so this may be a read error. This sequence joins TRBV6-8 and TRBJ2-4; possibly TRBD1 or TRBD2 for D (5 bases each). The V gene lost 5 bases and the J gene lost 4 bases, with 12 bases spanning the gap. The CDR3 covers 14 residues. Germline V gene data show CDR1 as MNHGY and CDR2 as SAAAGT. CDR3 protein: CASSDGWGKNIQYF. CDR3 DNA sequence: TGTGCCAGCAGTGACGGCTGGGGGAAAAACATTCAGTACTTC.

This rearrangement joins TRBV7-2 to TRBJ1-2; tentative D call: TRBD1 (5 bases). The CDR3 contains 13 residues. V lost 2 bases to trimming and J lost 8 bases, with 12 bases between them. The germline CDR1 and CDR2 sequences are SGHTA and FQGNSA. The CDR3 nucleotides are TGTGCCAGCAGCTTAATGGTCTGGGGCGGCTACACCTTC. Translated, it gives CASSLMVWGGYTF.

In this sample, this clonotype turned up a few times. The chain uses TRBV12-3 or TRBV12-4 and TRBJ2-5; the D gene is possibly TRBD1 (5 bases). CDR3 length: 15 residues. The V and J ends lost 5 bases and 2 bases respectively, with 15 bases between them. CDR3 sequence: CASSGDSRKQETQYF. Here the CDR3 DNA reads TGTGCCAGCAGTGGCGACAGTCGTAAACAAGAGACCCAGTACTTC.

DNA of the CDR3: TGTGCCAGCAGTTCTAAAGGTCAGGGGGCCAATGAGCAGTTCTTC. This encodes CASSSKGQGANEQFF. V gene TRBV28 combines with J gene TRBJ2-1; 8 bases are shared with TRBD1. Germline loops: CDR1 MDHEN, CDR2 SYDVKM. The CDR3 extends over 15 amino acids. V lost 4 bases to trimming and J lost 6 bases; unmatched junction nucleotides: 8.

This clonotype occurred once. The chain combines TRBV4-2 with TRBJ2-2; tentative D call: TRBD2 (5 bases). This CDR3 has 16 amino acids. V shed 2 bases and J shed 13 bases, with 23 bases lying between them. The germline V gene has CDR1 LGHNA and CDR2 YNFKEQ. As DNA, the CDR3 is TGTGCCAGCAGCCAAATACTAGGGCGTATTGGCGGTGCGCTGTTTTTT. Translating gives CASSQILGRIGGALFF.

The V gene is TRBV4-2, the J gene TRBJ2-2; D remains ambiguous. The CDR3 spans 15 residues. Per germline, CDR1 LGHNA and CDR2 YNFKEQ. The V gene lost 3 bases and the J gene lost 4 bases, with 12 bases spanning the gap. The CDR3 here is CASSHPSTRTGELFF. CDR3 nucleotide sequence: TGTGCCAGCAGCCATCCATCTACACGCACCGGGGAGCTGTTTTTT.

Details on this clonotype: A read error may account for a junction end that differs from germline. The chain is built from TRBV5-1 and TRBJ2-1; TRBD2 aligns across 7 bases. The CDR3 consists of 13 residues. CDR1 is SGHRS, CDR2 YFSETQ, per germline. The CDR3 DNA sequence: TGCGCCTGCAGCTCGCTAGCGGAGAATGAGCAGTTCTTC. Translating gives CACSSLAENEQFF. The variable domain in full, completed from reference TRBV5-1 and TRBJ2-1, reads KAGVTQTPRYLIKTRGQQVTLSCSPISGHRSVSWYQQTPGQGLQFLFEYFSETQRNKGNFPGRFSGRQFSNSRSEMNVSTLELGDSALYLCACSSLAENEQFFGPGTRLTVL.

This clonotype came up a few times. This rearrangement joins TRBV7-2 to TRBJ1-1, with D unresolved. The CDR3 has 16 amino acids. The V gene lost 5 bases and the J gene lost 1 base, with 17 bases spanning the gap. Germline V gene data show CDR1 as SGHTA and CDR2 as FQGNSA. The CDR3 region is CASSGRRIFSNTEAFF. CDR3 coding DNA: TGTGCCAGCAGCGGACGTCGTATCTTTTCGAACACTGAAGCTTTCTTT.

The chain employs TRBV20-1 and TRBJ1-3, with D perhaps TRBD1 (5 bases). Trimming took 5 bases from V and 0 from J, leaving 11 bases between them. The length of the CDR3 is 14 residues. Per germline, CDR1 DFQATT and CDR2 SNEGSKA (reference sequence). In nucleotides, the CDR3 is TGCAGTGCTCAGACAGTAAACTCTGGAAACACCATATATTTT. Its protein product is CSAQTVNSGNTIYF.

This chain joins TRBV12-3 or TRBV12-4 and TRBJ1-2; 7 bases are shared with TRBD1. This CDR3 has 15 amino acids. V trimming: 5 bases; J trimming: 3 bases; junction bases outside the gene matches: 9. CDR3 sequence (DNA): TGTGCCAGCAGTCCTTGGGACAGACAGTACTATGGCTACACCTTC. Translated: CASSPWDRQYYGYTF.